This T cell receptor beta chain appears in the sequencing data of a study of a mutant IDH1 vaccine in newly diagnosed glioma. This clone is a singleton in its sample. The sample's time point: baseline, week 1 (first vaccination visit). Treatment defined: pre-vaccination baseline after standard-of-care therapy. Donors harbored newly found WHO grade 3 or 4 IDH1-mutant, ATRX-lost astrocytomas. Only in-frame clones appear in the TCRdb table, and some are missing; sequencing was by immunoSEQ multiplex PCR. The data show 30,000 to 35,000 clones, approximately 90% seen once. Germline CDR1 and CDR2: LNHNV and YYDKDF (reference sequence). V lost 0 bases and J lost 2, with 17 bases in between. The CDR3 runs 17 residues.

The TCR originated in a woman aged 40-49 years with glioma. The input for sequencing was PBMCs, taken from a glioma patient treated with radiotherapy, temozolomide or both. The V and J genes are TRBV15 and TRBJ2-7; D gene uncertain. CDR3 protein: CATSREVTARVTYEQYF. In DNA form, the CDR3 reads TGTGCCACCAGCAGAGAGGTAACAGCCCGGGTCACCTACGAGCAGTACTTC.